The entry below describes one TCR beta chain. What it recognizes is unknown. TCRdb reprocessed the 5' RACE reads via MiXCR and lists one record per CDR3 protein. The sample records 23,000 or so distinct CDR3 sequences, 9% to 10% being singletons. The germline V gene encodes CDR1 SEHNR and CDR2 FQNEAQ (reference sequence). V shed 5 bases and J shed 2 bases, with 4 bases lying between them. There are 11 residues in the CDR3. This sample is part of a study of spatial heterogeneity in lung cancer. General study results and limits: Whereas they appeared in blood less at follow-up, ubiquitous expanded tumor TCRs appeared there more at resection.

The sample's time point: blood at routine non-recurrence follow-up after resection. The specimen was PBMCs, collected at follow-up. The rearrangement uses TRBV7-9 and TRBJ2-7; D gene unclear. The sequence was collected from a male donor with early-stage non-small cell lung cancer. The CDR3 region is CASSPAYEQYF. CDR3 DNA sequence: TGTGCCAGCAGCCCCGCCTACGAGCAGTACTTC.